These 13 T cell receptor beta chains originate from one sample sequenced in a study of PD-1 blockade in mismatch repair-deficient tumors. Generated by immunoSEQ multiplex PCR, the TCRdb table keeps only in-frame clones and is missing some. The sample carries 120,000 or so clones, about nine tenths recorded once. The sequences come from peripheral blood, collected approximately 73 weeks after starting pembrolizumab. These receptors were taken from an adult with mismatch repair-deficient cancer.

The chain recombines TRBV19 with TRBJ2-1, with 12 bases that match TRBD2. V lost 1 base, J lost 6 bases, and 10 bases stayed unmatched. The CDR3 extends over 18 amino acids. Looked up from germline, CDR1 is LNHDA and CDR2 is SQIVND (reference sequence). CDR3 nucleotides: TGTGCCAGTAGTATAGTTTTGACTAGCGGGAGTCGGTCCAATGAGCAGTTCTTC. This sequence encodes CASSIVLTSGSRSNEQFF.

The V gene is TRBV11-3, the J gene TRBJ1-1, with 9 bases fitting TRBD1. The V gene's germline CDR1 is SGHNT and CDR2 YENEEA. The CDR3 has 18 amino acids. The V segment lost 7 bases and the J segment 4 bases; nucleotides outside the gene matches: 19. This chain's CDR3 is CASKEDRGYFGLGTEAFF. The DNA of the CDR3 is TGTGCCAGCAAGGAGGACAGGGGATATTTCGGTTTGGGCACTGAAGCTTTCTTT.

This clone showed up just a few times. The chain couples TRBV19 to TRBJ2-7; D perhaps matches TRBD1 (6 bases). Germline CDR1 LNHDA, CDR2 SQIVND (reference sequence). The CDR3 covers 14 residues. V lost 3 bases to trimming and J lost 2 bases, with 11 bases between them. CDR3 amino acids: CASSMADSTYEQYF. As DNA, the CDR3 is TGTGCCAGTAGTATGGCGGACAGTACCTACGAGCAGTACTTC.

The chain combines TRBV6-1 with TRBJ1-5; D gene unclear. This CDR3 spans 14 amino acids. The V end was cut by 0 bases, the J end by 7 bases, with 10 bases between. CDR1 and CDR2 from the germline V gene are MNHNS and SASEGT. The chain's CDR3 is CASSEALPLQPQHF. The CDR3 DNA reads TGTGCCAGCAGTGAAGCCCTTCCCTTACAGCCCCAGCATTTT.

The V call is TRBV7-9, the J call TRBJ2-7; 7 positions agree with TRBD1. The CDR3 length is 16 residues. From germline, CDR1 is SEHNR and CDR2 FQNEAQ (reference sequence). With 1 base clipped from V and 4 bases from J, the junction kept 10 bases outside the gene matches. CDR3 region: CASSLVADRTDYEQYF. DNA of the CDR3: TGTGCCAGCAGCTTAGTGGCGGACAGGACCGATTACGAGCAGTACTTC.

This rearrangement joins TRBV7-9 to TRBJ1-5, with D uncertain. The CDR3 is 14 amino acids. V dropped 3 bases and J dropped 5 bases, with 11 bases sitting between them. Germline assignment: CDR1 SEHNR and CDR2 FQNEAQ (reference sequence). The CDR3: CASSLQGADQPQHF. The CDR3 nucleotides read TGTGCCAGCAGCTTGCAAGGAGCGGATCAGCCCCAGCATTTT. Full variable domain (remainder filled in from reference TRBV7-9 and TRBJ1-5): DTGVSQNPRHKITKRGQNVTFRCDPISEHNRLYWYRQTLGQGPEFLTYFQNEAQLEKSRLLSDRFSAERPKGSFSTLEIQRTEQGDSAMYLCASSLQGADQPQHFGDGTRLSIL.

This sequence joins TRBV30 and TRBJ2-7; 8 positions agree with TRBD2. Germline loops: CDR1 GTSNPN, CDR2 SVGIG (reference sequence). Unmatched junction bases numbered 2, after V lost 0 bases and J lost 4 bases. This CDR3 comprises 13 residues. The chain's CDR3 is CAWSVLAEYEQYF. CDR3 sequence (DNA): TGTGCCTGGAGTGTACTAGCGGAGTACGAGCAGTACTTC.

The sample holds a few counts of this clone. The genes are TRBV10-1 and TRBJ2-7, with TRBD2 matching 9 bases. The V segment lost 5 bases and the J segment 5 bases; nucleotides outside the gene matches: 7. The CDR3 sequence is 14 residues long. Germline CDR1 reads WNHNN; CDR2 reads SYGVQD (reference sequence). The CDR3 region has the DNA TGCGCCAGCAGTTATAGCGGGAGTGTCGACGAGCAGTACTTC. The encoded protein is CASSYSGSVDEQYF.

The V call is TRBV18, the J call TRBJ2-7, with 8 nucleotides matching TRBD2. V lost 4 bases to trimming and J lost 5 bases; unmatched junction nucleotides: 10. The CDR3 sequence is 15 residues long. The V gene's germline CDR1 is KGHSH and CDR2 LQKENI. CDR3 sequence (DNA): TGTGCCAGCTCACTCTCGACAGGACTAGCAAACGAGCAGTACTTC. It codes for CASSLSTGLANEQYF.

The chain links TRBV30 to TRBJ2-3; TRBD2 is a possible D gene (6 bases). The V end lost 8 bases, the J end lost 3 bases, and 21 bases lay between the germline ends. Germline assignment: CDR1 GTSNPN and CDR2 SVGIG (reference sequence). This CDR3 is 15 amino acids long. CDR3 amino acids: CATRGTGYMTDTQYF. The CDR3 bases are TGTGCCACCCGGGGGACCGGGTATATGACAGATACGCAGTATTTT.

This chain uses TRBV30 with TRBJ2-2; tentative D call: TRBD2 (6 bases). From germline, CDR1 is GTSNPN and CDR2 SVGIG (reference sequence). The CDR3 has 16 amino acids. The ends were cut back, 2 bases at V and 5 bases at J, with 18 bases in the middle. CDR3 sequence: CAWSTQDNRETGELFF. The CDR3 region has the DNA TGTGCCTGGAGTACACAAGATAACCGGGAGACCGGGGAGCTGTTTTTT.

As concerns this clone: Other DNA sequences in this sample translate to the same CDR3. CDR3 coding DNA: TGTGCCAGCAGCGCCGGGACAGGGGGCTACGAGCAGTACTTC. Protein product: CASSAGTGGYEQYF. The genes are TRBV2 and TRBJ2-7, with 11 positions matching TRBD1. J lost 3 bases, V lost 6 bases, and 4 bases had no gene match. CDR3 length: 14 amino acids. CDR1 is SNHLY, CDR2 FYNNEI, per germline.

This chain uses TRBV19 with TRBJ2-3, with TRBD1 as a possible D gene (6 bases). This CDR3 is built from 12 residues. V was shortened by 7 bases and J by 2 bases, with 7 bases between the two germline ends. Germline V gives CDR1 LNHDA, CDR2 SQIVND (reference sequence). The CDR3 reads CASKGVTDTQYF. The CDR3 bases are TGTGCCAGTAAGGGGGTCACAGATACGCAGTATTTT.